This entry features one T cell receptor beta chain sequence. Which antigen it targets is not known. The record has no base qualities; no much larger clone is one base away. The CDR3 runs 13 residues from the cysteine to the phenylalanine. Only the CDR3 DNA is retained, 39 bases long and in frame from the first base. The germline V gene (reference sequence) specifies LNHNV as CDR1 and YYDKDF as CDR2. V is clipped by 1 base and J by 5 bases, and the sequence between their germline boundaries is 8 bases long. These data belong to a study of blood T cell repertoires in COVID-19 (dated by TCRdb to between 2020 and 2021). Concerning the study at large: Samples covering the acute and convalescent phases of COVID-19 were provided by collaborators in the United States, Italy and Spain. Nearly every sample came with metadata listing a de-identified subject ID, COVID-19 status, age in years and sex. The material from the prospective study consisted of cDNA or gDNA derived from T cells, B-cell-depleted T cells, or PBMCs. Subjects who had been exposed to COVID-19, were actively infected with it, or had recovered from it provided the deeply sampled blood TCRbeta repertoires that made up the dataset. The repertoires were released in a freely available public database meant as a resource for research on the immune response to SARS-CoV-2. The samples were drawn from the first 160 participants of the ongoing ImmuneRACE study and from 950 to 1,500 subjects provided by 6 global collaborators. Where available, HLA class I and class II types were taken from metadata supplied by the sample provider and were not determined by assay-based typing.

Points the paper makes about the study in general: Clinical and demographic metadata were provided uncurated, with the amount varying by source and participant.

One collaborating source in Seattle enrolled patients while the patients were actively infected and followed the patients over time throughout the course of disease. Each collaborating institution followed its own protocols to collect whole blood in K2EDTA tubes. For TCRbeta analysis, collaborators shipped samples as frozen whole blood, isolated PBMCs, or DNA extracted from either of those sample types. TCRbeta CDR3 regions were amplified from genomic DNA by means of the immunoSEQ Assay, a bias-controlled multiplex PCR. Concerning the study's data processing: The number of nucleated cells in each sample was estimated from the amplification of reference gene primers within the assay. To quantify the absolute abundance of each unique TCRbeta CDR3 rearrangement, sequence reads were collapsed and filtered. For each sample, productive Simpson clonality was calculated as the square root of Simpson's diversity index over productive rearrangements. TCRdb stores this immuneACCESS table with in-frame sequences only. Part of the clones is absent; in the studies checked, under half of the shortfall reflects unresolved V genes, and no reason is known for the rest. The V and J calls and clone size come from that table; D and trimming were worked out from the DNA. This sample lists over 85,000 clones; roughly 87% were detected once. The top ten clones comprise approximately 5% of the sample.

The sequencing sample was made of peripheral blood. The chain joins TRBV15 to TRBJ1-2; no confident D gene assignment can be made. The source of this sequence is a woman aged 45-60 years with COVID-19, enrolled during active disease. CDR3 reads: CATSRVASYGYTF. The DNA sequence follows: TGTGCCACCAGCAGAGTGGCAAGTTATGGCTACACCTTC.